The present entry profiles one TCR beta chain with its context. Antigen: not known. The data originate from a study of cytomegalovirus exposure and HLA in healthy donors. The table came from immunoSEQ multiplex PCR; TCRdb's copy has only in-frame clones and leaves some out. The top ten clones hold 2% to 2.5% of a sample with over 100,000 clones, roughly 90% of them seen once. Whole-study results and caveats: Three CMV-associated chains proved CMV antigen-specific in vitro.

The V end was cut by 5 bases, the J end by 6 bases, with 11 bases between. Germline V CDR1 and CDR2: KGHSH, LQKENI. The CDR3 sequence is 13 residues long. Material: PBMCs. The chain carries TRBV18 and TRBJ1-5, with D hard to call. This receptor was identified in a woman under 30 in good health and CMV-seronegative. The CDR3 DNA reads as TGTGCCAGCTCAAGAGGAAGGTCTCAGCCCCAGCATTTT. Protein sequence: CASSRGRSQPQHF.